The rows below give T cell receptor beta chains drawn from one sample of a study of shared clonotypes between healthy human individuals. Clones were sequenced by immunoSEQ multiplex PCR, and TCRdb holds only the in-frame ones, with some missing. Of about 2.3 million clones listed, just under 95% were seen once; the top ten hold around 0.4%. The sequenced sample was naive CD4+ T cells from PBMCs. The receptors stem from a man younger than 30 in good health. Some clones in this sample may be carry-over from other donors' samples. Each CDR3 is given with its conserved first and last residue. Each record gives: D gene, V gene, CDR3 protein. D genes are given only for firm matches.

d_gene: NA
v_gene: TRBV7-9
CDR3aa: CASSLVGSQETQYF

d_gene: NA
v_gene: TRBV6-1
CDR3aa: CASSEAIQAGVGGEFF

d_gene: TRBD1
v_gene: TRBV11-2
CDR3aa: CASSSHRGPWYGYTF

d_gene: NA
v_gene: TRBV5-8
CDR3aa: CASGPYSNQPQHF

d_gene: NA
v_gene: TRBV2
CDR3aa: CASRTGVQSYEQYF

d_gene: NA
v_gene: TRBV9
CDR3aa: CASSVDSNEQFF

d_gene: TRBD2
v_gene: TRBV5-4
CDR3aa: CASSGGGLAGDGEQFF

d_gene: NA
v_gene: TRBV7-6
CDR3aa: CASRAPGHRYQETQYF

d_gene: NA
v_gene: TRBV10-3
CDR3aa: CAISSVGSEYGYTF

d_gene: NA
v_gene: TRBV6-5
CDR3aa: CASSYRDSTDTQYF

d_gene: TRBD2
v_gene: TRBV9
CDR3aa: CASSVALAGAYEQYF

d_gene: NA
v_gene: TRBV7-8
CDR3aa: CASGRDTYEQYF

d_gene: TRBD1
v_gene: TRBV7-9
CDR3aa: CASSLYRDSYGYTF

d_gene: NA
v_gene: TRBV7-9
CDR3aa: CASSPRVEQYF

d_gene: NA
v_gene: TRBV4-1
CDR3aa: CASSHLSLASGNTIYF

d_gene: NA
v_gene: TRBV18
CDR3aa: CASSPPGGNTEAFF

d_gene: NA
v_gene: TRBV9
CDR3aa: CASSAWSANTGELFF

d_gene: NA
v_gene: TRBV10-3
CDR3aa: CAIEASLSSGEQYF

d_gene: NA
v_gene: TRBV5-1
CDR3aa: CASSLLGDGNTIYF

d_gene: NA
v_gene: TRBV20-1
CDR3aa: CSARTDPTQYF

d_gene: NA
v_gene: TRBV4-2
CDR3aa: CASSQEGPRSAVGTETQYF

d_gene: TRBD1
v_gene: TRBV19
CDR3aa: CASSTETGSNEQFF

d_gene: TRBD1
v_gene: TRBV29-1
CDR3aa: CSVVGDRPPYEQYF

d_gene: NA
v_gene: TRBV6-6
CDR3aa: CASSGTENSYEQYF

d_gene: NA
v_gene: TRBV28
CDR3aa: CASSFYGEAFF

d_gene: TRBD1
v_gene: TRBV4-1
CDR3aa: CASSQAGTGGANYGYTF

d_gene: TRBD1
v_gene: TRBV6-5
CDR3aa: CASSYRDRGSQPQHF

d_gene: NA
v_gene: TRBV19
CDR3aa: CASSLPGQTIGNEQFF

d_gene: NA
v_gene: TRBV28
CDR3aa: CASTPRAPGSYEQYF

d_gene: NA
v_gene: TRBV11-2
CDR3aa: CASSPQEGRTEKLFF

d_gene: NA
v_gene: TRBV6-5
CDR3aa: CASSYAGIGSYEQYF

d_gene: NA
v_gene: TRBV2
CDR3aa: CASTASGNTIYF

d_gene: NA
v_gene: TRBV28
CDR3aa: CASWGGAEAFF

d_gene: NA
v_gene: TRBV5-1
CDR3aa: CASSLDYSTDTQYF

d_gene: NA
v_gene: TRBV29-1
CDR3aa: CSARRNMNTEAFF

d_gene: NA
v_gene: TRBV6-5
CDR3aa: CAVGRESGEQYF

d_gene: TRBD1
v_gene: TRBV19
CDR3aa: CASTPRTGYSNQPQHF

d_gene: NA
v_gene: TRBV12-5
CDR3aa: CASGFSQRAGSNQPQHF

d_gene: NA
v_gene: TRBV14
CDR3aa: CASSRGTRVYEQYF

d_gene: TRBD1
v_gene: TRBV7-9
CDR3aa: CASSLGSDRGPGNTIYF

d_gene: NA
v_gene: TRBV18
CDR3aa: CASSPRGKVDSGGEAFF

d_gene: NA
v_gene: TRBV29-1
CDR3aa: CSMESPSWGYNEQFF

d_gene: NA
v_gene: TRBV28
CDR3aa: CASSPLRGSAQSGGNTIYF

d_gene: TRBD2
v_gene: TRBV5-8
CDR3aa: CASSLDSSGRINEQFF

d_gene: TRBD2
v_gene: TRBV4-1
CDR3aa: CASSERGLATHEQYF

d_gene: NA
v_gene: TRBV4-3
CDR3aa: CASSQEGEVGNTIYF

d_gene: NA
v_gene: TRBV6-1
CDR3aa: CASSEAGGPRPEAFF

d_gene: TRBD1
v_gene: TRBV6-4
CDR3aa: CASRQTGDNYGYTF

d_gene: NA
v_gene: TRBV2
CDR3aa: CASSEALADANEKLFF

d_gene: NA
v_gene: TRBV4-1
CDR3aa: CASSPTFALMRETDTQYF

d_gene: NA
v_gene: TRBV9
CDR3aa: CASSTSGSSTGELFF

d_gene: TRBD1
v_gene: TRBV7-9
CDR3aa: CASSPGTGGQPQHF

d_gene: NA
v_gene: TRBV10-1
CDR3aa: CASSGGGPREQYF

d_gene: TRBD2
v_gene: TRBV28
CDR3aa: CASRTGGTSGTYEQYF

d_gene: TRBD2
v_gene: TRBV5-1
CDR3aa: CASSRGLAGQTYNEQFF

d_gene: TRBD1
v_gene: TRBV28
CDR3aa: CASSSPQGADTQYF

d_gene: NA
v_gene: TRBV7-6
CDR3aa: CASSASTGTNTEAFF